The sequence of this T cell receptor beta chain was determined in a study of blood T cell repertoires in COVID-19 (dated by TCRdb to about 2020). About the study as a whole: The collaborator samples originated in the United States, Italy and Spain and spanned the acute and convalescent phases of COVID-19. The material from the prospective study consisted of cDNA or gDNA derived from T cells, B-cell-depleted T cells, or PBMCs. Deeply sampled blood TCRbeta repertoires from subjects exposed to, actively infected with, or recovered from COVID-19 were included in the dataset. Samples came from the ongoing ImmuneRACE study (first 160 participants) plus 1,254 subjects from 6 global collaborators. The repertoires were made available in a free public database intended to serve as a resource for research on the immune response to SARS-CoV-2. Where available, HLA class I and class II types were obtained from metadata supplied by the sample provider rather than from assay-based typing. The sample metadata nearly always contained a de-identified subject ID, COVID-19 status, age in years and sex. The study at large found these results: How much clinical and demographic metadata was included differed by source and by participant, and the metadata was provided uncurated.

TCRbeta CDR3 regions were amplified from genomic DNA by means of the immunoSEQ Assay, a bias-controlled multiplex PCR. From the authors' description of their analysis: Within the assay, amplification of reference gene primers was used to estimate how many nucleated cells each sample contained. Sequence reads were collapsed and filtered to measure the absolute abundance of every unique TCRbeta CDR3 rearrangement. For each sample, productive Simpson clonality was calculated as the square root of Simpson's diversity index over productive rearrangements. The clones in this table, taken by TCRdb from immuneACCESS, are in-frame only. Not every clone is retained; where verified, under half of the shortfall comes from an unresolved V gene, and the cause of the rest is unknown. D and trimming come from the DNA, and the V and J calls and clone size come from that table. Here the sample has 150,000 to 200,000 clones; around 82% occur a single time. The ten largest make up 9.8% of the sample.

The collaborating institutions used their own protocols to collect whole blood in K2EDTA tubes. For TCRbeta analysis, collaborators shipped samples as frozen whole blood, isolated PBMCs, or DNA extracted from either of those sample types. Inclusive of the bounding cysteine and phenylalanine, the CDR3 is 13 residues long. Only the CDR3 portion is preserved as DNA: 39 bases, with reading frame beginning at the first base. As encoded in the germline V gene, CDR1 is SGHTA while CDR2 is FQGNSA. Trimming leaves V shorter by 8 bases and J shorter by 0 bases, with the junction holding 0 bases beyond the gene matches. Comments on this clone: What antigen it recognizes has not been identified. It has no much larger one-base neighbor in the sample; base qualities were not kept.

The sequence was obtained from a woman older than 75 with acute or convalescent COVID-19. Sequencing input: peripheral blood. This receptor chain uses TRBV7-2 and TRBJ2-5, with 10 bases in between that match TRBD2. The nucleotide sequence is given as TGTGCCAGCGGGACTAGCGACCAAGAGACCCAGTACTTC. Its translation reads: CASGTSDQETQYF.